A single sample gave rise to the 9 T cell receptor beta chains below, sequenced in a study of low-dose radiotherapy and immunotherapy resistance in tumors (dated by TCRdb to between 2021 and 2022). The sample was run on an Illumina HiSeq 2500. Superscript III and a set of TRAV- and TRBV-specific primers were used to synthesize first-strand cDNA, so that both TCRalpha and TCRbeta chains were covered. TCRs were amplified for 20 to 25 PCR cycles with Phusion, using a constant-region primer paired with the adapter attached to the V primers. TCRdb handled the public reads itself, with Q25 trimming in fastp and clone calling in MiXCR, and kept productive beta chains. Rows are unified per CDR3 protein, each entry keeping the most common DNA and genes. This sample comprises just over 90,000 distinct CDR3 sequences, 20% to 25% of them detected only once. More than 10% of the sample rests with the top ten.

The intended sense of this specimen's time point label: after trial treatment. The intended sense of this specimen's treatment or condition label: LDRT plus nivolumab, ipilimumab, low-dose cyclophosphamide and aspirin (RACIN trial). The specimen comprised PBMCs, sampled after low-dose radiotherapy plus immunotherapy. The receptors come from a female donor with ovarian cancer.

The rearrangement uses TRBV7-9 and TRBJ2-3; no reliable D call. The CDR3 contains 11 residues. The V end was cut by 9 bases, the J end by 3 bases, with 7 bases between. Germline V lookup: CDR1 SEHNR, CDR2 FQNEAQ (reference sequence). In DNA form, the CDR3 reads TGTGCCAGTACCAGTACAGATACGCAGTATTTT. This gives the protein CASTSTDTQYF. Together with reference TRBV7-9 and TRBJ2-3, the CDR3 gives the full variable domain: DTGVSQNPRHKITKRGQNVTFRCDPISEHNRLYWYRQTLGQGPEFLTYFQNEAQLEKSRLLSDRFSAERPKGSFSTLEIQRTEQGDSAMYLCASTSTDTQYFGPGTRLTVL.

The chain is built from TRBV19 and TRBJ2-1; 7 nucleotides agree with TRBD1. The CDR3 has 13 amino acids. From germline, CDR1 is LNHDA and CDR2 SQIVND (reference sequence). Losses at the gene ends were 6 bases for V and 8 bases for J; bases not matched to a gene: 7. CDR3: CASRTTGKDEQFF. The CDR3 bases are TGTGCCAGTAGAACGACAGGGAAGGATGAGCAGTTCTTC.

This clonotype was counted many times. The chain uses TRBV20-1 and TRBJ2-7; 10 bases map to TRBD1. The CDR3 length is 14 residues. Germline V gene data show CDR1 as DFQATT and CDR2 as SNEGSKA (reference sequence). Trimming took 2 bases from V and 5 from J; bases not matched to a gene: 6. In DNA form, the CDR3 reads TGCAGTGCTAGACCTCCGGGACAGGGGAACGAGCAGTACTTC. It specifies CSARPPGQGNEQYF.

The rearrangement joins TRBV5-1 to TRBJ1-1; a weak D match, TRBD1 (5 bases). The CDR3 extends over 15 amino acids. Trimming left V 4 bases short and J 5 bases short, with 18 bases between. Germline loops: CDR1 SGHRS, CDR2 YFSETQ. The CDR3 sequence: CASSPGRHVSTEAFF. CDR3 bases: TGCGCCAGCAGCCCGGGACGGCATGTCTCGACTGAAGCTTTCTTT.

This clonotype was detected ten times or more. The V and J genes are TRBV12-3 or TRBV12-4 and TRBJ2-3; tentatively, D is TRBD1 (6 bases). Trimming took 7 bases from V and 3 from J, leaving 11 bases between them. The CDR3 has 13 amino acids. CDR3 protein: CASTLTGTDTQYF. CDR3 bases: TGTGCCAGCACTCTGACAGGAACAGATACGCAGTATTTT.

This clonotype was observed many times. The J gene is TRBJ2-1, the V gene TRBV7-9, with D uncertain. Trimming cost V 4 bases and J 7 bases, with 11 bases left between them. The CDR3 spans 13 residues. The germline gives CDR1 SEHNR, CDR2 FQNEAQ (reference sequence). This CDR3 is CASSSDTENEQFF. CDR3 in DNA: TGTGCCAGCAGCTCTGATACCGAAAATGAGCAGTTCTTC.

This clonotype was counted ten times or more. An end of the junction differs from the germline gene, which may be a read error. V is TRBV7-8 and J is TRBJ1-4; 8 positions match TRBD1. The CDR3 is 14 amino acids. Germline V gene data show CDR1 as SGHVS and CDR2 as FQNEAQ. The CDR3 sequence: CASSPRQGIEKLFF. CDR3 nucleotides: TGTGCCAGCAGCCCCAGACAGGGGATTGAAAAACTGTTTTTC.

The rearrangement links TRBV5-4 to TRBJ2-5; tentatively, D is TRBD1 (6 bases). CDR3 size: 15 residues. Germline V gene data show CDR1 as SGHNT and CDR2 as YYREEE (reference sequence). V was pared by 3 bases and J by 0 bases, with 12 bases between. The CDR3 DNA reads as TGTGCCAGCAGCTCGGGACAAATGTACCAAGAGACCCAGTACTTC. It yields the protein CASSSGQMYQETQYF.

In its sample, this clonotype was seen many times. The genes are TRBV15 and TRBJ2-5; TRBD2 matches at 12 bases. The CDR3 totals 15 residues. CDR1 is LNHNV, CDR2 YYDKDF, per germline (reference sequence). With V trimmed by 1 base and J by 5 bases, 2 bases remained unmatched. Written as DNA, the CDR3 is TGTGCCACCAGCAGAGGACTAGCGGGAGATGAGACCCAGTACTTC. Protein product: CATSRGLAGDETQYF.